These T cell receptor beta chains were read from a single sample in a study of CD8 T cells in ankylosing spondylitis. TCRdb fed the 5' RACE reads into MiXCR, producing one record per CDR3 protein. The sample records around 540,000 distinct CDR3 sequences, roughly an eighth being singletons. The specimen was blood, either unsorted or a sorted T cell fraction (not recorded which). The receptors were gathered from a male donor with ankylosing spondylitis. Both conserved end residues are part of each CDR3. The order of the fields is CDR3 protein, CDR3 DNA, J gene, D gene, CDR3 length, V gene, clone size. A D gene is named only where the DNA matches it firmly. Some rows mark clone size as missing; the rest say once, few, many or name a class of expanded clone.

cdr3_aa: CASGQGNSNQPQHF
cdr3_nt: TGTGCCTCAGGACAGGGAAATAGCAATCAGCCCCAGCATTTT
j_call: TRBJ1-5
d_call: TRBD1
cdr3_length: 14
v_call: TRBV24-1
clone_size: many

cdr3_aa: CASSDRQTIATNEKLFF
cdr3_nt: TGTGCCAGTAGTGATCGACAGACAATTGCAACTAATGAAAAACTGTTTTTT
j_call: TRBJ1-4
d_call: -
cdr3_length: 17
v_call: TRBV19
clone_size: -

cdr3_aa: CASRSGTSGGTDTQYF
cdr3_nt: TGCGCCAGCAGGTCCGGGACTAGCGGGGGCACAGATACGCAGTATTTT
j_call: TRBJ2-3
d_call: TRBD2
cdr3_length: 16
v_call: TRBV5-1
clone_size: few

cdr3_aa: CASSLAGVNGQFF
cdr3_nt: TGTGCCAGCAGCTTGGCCGGGGTCAATGGGCAGTTCTTC
j_call: TRBJ2-1
d_call: -
cdr3_length: 13
v_call: TRBV11-3
clone_size: -

cdr3_aa: CASSLGQGSYF
cdr3_nt: TGTGCCAGCAGTTTAGGGCAGGGGTCGTACTTC
j_call: TRBJ2-7
d_call: -
cdr3_length: 11
v_call: TRBV12-3/TRBV12-4
clone_size: few

cdr3_aa: CASSPPGALNTGELFF
cdr3_nt: TGTGCCAGTAGTCCCCCGGGGGCACTGAACACCGGGGAGCTGTTTTTT
j_call: TRBJ2-2
d_call: -
cdr3_length: 16
v_call: TRBV19
clone_size: -

cdr3_aa: CASSVIVNTGELFF
cdr3_nt: TGCGCCAGCAGTGTTATAGTTAACACCGGGGAGCTGTTTTTT
j_call: TRBJ2-2
d_call: -
cdr3_length: 14
v_call: TRBV10-1
clone_size: -

cdr3_aa: CASREQGQPQHF
cdr3_nt: TGTGCCAGCAGGGAACAGGGTCAGCCCCAGCATTTT
j_call: TRBJ1-5
d_call: -
cdr3_length: 12
v_call: TRBV2
clone_size: -

cdr3_aa: CASSLELASSYNEQFF
cdr3_nt: TGTGCCAGCAGCTTGGAACTAGCGAGCTCCTACAATGAGCAGTTCTTC
j_call: TRBJ2-1
d_call: TRBD2
cdr3_length: 16
v_call: TRBV11-2
clone_size: few

cdr3_aa: CASSQVNGYEQYF
cdr3_nt: TGTGCCAGCAGCCAAGTGAATGGCTACGAGCAGTACTTC
j_call: TRBJ2-7
d_call: -
cdr3_length: 13
v_call: TRBV3-1
clone_size: -

cdr3_aa: CASSRTTPGGELFF
cdr3_nt: TGTGCCAGCAGCCGGACAACCCCAGGCGGGGAGCTGTTTTTT
j_call: TRBJ2-2
d_call: -
cdr3_length: 14
v_call: TRBV7-9
clone_size: few

cdr3_aa: CASGTGTGGMPQHF
cdr3_nt: TGTGCTAGTGGTACCGGGACAGGCGGGATGCCCCAGCATTTT
j_call: TRBJ1-5
d_call: TRBD1
cdr3_length: 14
v_call: TRBV12-5
clone_size: few

cdr3_aa: CSAKLQEKLFF
cdr3_nt: TGCAGTGCTAAACTTCAGGAAAAACTGTTTTTT
j_call: TRBJ1-4
d_call: -
cdr3_length: 11
v_call: TRBV20-1
clone_size: -

cdr3_aa: CATSVGPPNEQFF
cdr3_nt: TGTGCCACCAGTGTAGGCCCGCCCAATGAGCAGTTCTTC
j_call: TRBJ2-1
d_call: -
cdr3_length: 13
v_call: TRBV24-1
clone_size: -

cdr3_aa: CASSPHRDRVPPGSPDTQYF
cdr3_nt: TGCGCCAGCAGCCCTCACCGGGACAGAGTACCCCCTGGGAGTCCAGATACGCAGTATTTT
j_call: TRBJ2-3
d_call: TRBD1
cdr3_length: 20
v_call: TRBV5-1
clone_size: -

cdr3_aa: CATSRGLAPYEQYF
cdr3_nt: TGTGCCACCAGCAGGGGACTAGCTCCCTACGAGCAGTACTTC
j_call: TRBJ2-7
d_call: TRBD2
cdr3_length: 14
v_call: TRBV15
clone_size: few

cdr3_aa: CASSYSHTGELFF
cdr3_nt: TGTGCCAGCAGTTACTCCCACACCGGGGAGCTGTTTTTT
j_call: TRBJ2-2
d_call: -
cdr3_length: 13
v_call: TRBV6-5
clone_size: many

cdr3_aa: CSASLGNTQYF
cdr3_nt: TGCAGTGCTAGTTTAGGGAATACGCAGTATTTT
j_call: TRBJ2-3
d_call: -
cdr3_length: 11
v_call: TRBV20-1
clone_size: few

cdr3_aa: CSATGTVYHATNEKLFF
cdr3_nt: TGCAGTGCCACTGGGACAGTTTACCATGCAACTAATGAAAAACTGTTTTTT
j_call: TRBJ1-4
d_call: TRBD1
cdr3_length: 17
v_call: TRBV20-1
clone_size: -

cdr3_aa: CASSLSPGTAYNEQFF
cdr3_nt: TGTGCCAGCAGCTTATCACCCGGGACAGCTTACAATGAGCAGTTCTTC
j_call: TRBJ2-1
d_call: TRBD1
cdr3_length: 16
v_call: TRBV7-2
clone_size: -

cdr3_aa: CASSKEGLAF
cdr3_nt: TGTGCCAGCAGCAAAGAAGGGTTGGCCTTC
j_call: TRBJ1-2
d_call: -
cdr3_length: 10
v_call: TRBV21-1
clone_size: -

cdr3_aa: CASSYQPGQVTEAFF
cdr3_nt: TGCGCCAGCAGCTACCAACCGGGACAGGTCACTGAAGCTTTCTTT
j_call: TRBJ1-1
d_call: TRBD1
cdr3_length: 15
v_call: TRBV5-1
clone_size: -

cdr3_aa: CSVEAGQHNEKLFF
cdr3_nt: TGCAGCGTTGAAGCGGGACAGCATAATGAAAAACTGTTTTTT
j_call: TRBJ1-4
d_call: TRBD1
cdr3_length: 14
v_call: TRBV29-1
clone_size: -

cdr3_aa: CASSTGTSGLYEQFF
cdr3_nt: TGTGCCAGCAGTACCGGGACTAGCGGGTTATATGAGCAGTTCTTC
j_call: TRBJ2-1
d_call: TRBD2
cdr3_length: 15
v_call: TRBV12-3/TRBV12-4
clone_size: many

cdr3_aa: CASSQSLGTWGTYEQYF
cdr3_nt: TGTGCCAGCAGCCAATCCCTAGGGACTTGGGGGACTTACGAGCAGTACTTC
j_call: TRBJ2-7
d_call: -
cdr3_length: 17
v_call: TRBV3-1
clone_size: few

cdr3_aa: CAISDLNEQFF
cdr3_nt: TGTGCCATCAGCGACTTAAATGAGCAGTTCTTC
j_call: TRBJ2-1
d_call: -
cdr3_length: 11
v_call: TRBV10-3
clone_size: -

cdr3_aa: CASRGVAGSNNEQFF
cdr3_nt: TGCGCCAGCAGGGGAGTAGCGGGATCAAACAATGAGCAGTTCTTC
j_call: TRBJ2-1
d_call: TRBD2
cdr3_length: 15
v_call: TRBV5-1
clone_size: -

cdr3_aa: CASSRGGTVETQYF
cdr3_nt: TGTGCCAGCAGTAGGGGGGGGACAGTGGAGACCCAGTACTTC
j_call: TRBJ2-5
d_call: -
cdr3_length: 14
v_call: TRBV12-3/TRBV12-4
clone_size: few

cdr3_aa: CASGPSGGWSGELFF
cdr3_nt: TGTGCCAGCGGGCCCTCAGGGGGGTGGTCCGGGGAGCTGTTTTTT
j_call: TRBJ2-2
d_call: -
cdr3_length: 15
v_call: TRBV25-1
clone_size: -

cdr3_aa: CASSPDRREGYTF
cdr3_nt: TGTGCCAGCAGCCCCGACAGGAGGGAGGGCTACACCTTC
j_call: TRBJ1-2
d_call: -
cdr3_length: 13
v_call: TRBV7-2
clone_size: few

cdr3_aa: CASSPYRGENTEAFF
cdr3_nt: TGTGCCAGCAGCCCGTACAGGGGAGAAAACACTGAAGCTTTCTTT
j_call: TRBJ1-1
d_call: TRBD1
cdr3_length: 15
v_call: TRBV11-2
clone_size: few

cdr3_aa: CASSLRVPDTQYF
cdr3_nt: TGCGCCAGCAGCTTAAGAGTTCCAGATACGCAGTATTTT
j_call: TRBJ2-3
d_call: -
cdr3_length: 13
v_call: TRBV5-1
clone_size: few

cdr3_aa: CSARDRATNEKLFF
cdr3_nt: TGCAGTGCTCGTGACAGGGCAACTAATGAAAAACTGTTTTTT
j_call: TRBJ1-4
d_call: TRBD1
cdr3_length: 14
v_call: TRBV20-1
clone_size: -

cdr3_aa: CASSPISGRADNEQFF
cdr3_nt: TGTGCCAGCAGCCCGATTAGCGGGAGGGCCGACAATGAGCAGTTCTTC
j_call: TRBJ2-1
d_call: TRBD2
cdr3_length: 16
v_call: TRBV5-6
clone_size: many

cdr3_aa: CASPWGGSYEQYF
cdr3_nt: TGTGCCAGCCCTTGGGGGGGCTCCTACGAGCAGTACTTC
j_call: TRBJ2-7
d_call: TRBD2
cdr3_length: 13
v_call: TRBV12-3/TRBV12-4
clone_size: many

cdr3_aa: CSAGSGRKFF
cdr3_nt: TGCAGTGCCGGGTCCGGGAGAAAGTTCTTC
j_call: TRBJ2-1
d_call: -
cdr3_length: 10
v_call: TRBV20-1
clone_size: few

cdr3_aa: CASSLEINQPQHF
cdr3_nt: TGTGCCAGCAGCTTAGAAATCAATCAGCCCCAGCATTTT
j_call: TRBJ1-5
d_call: -
cdr3_length: 13
v_call: TRBV11-2
clone_size: few

cdr3_aa: CSVDQDRGSYNEQFF
cdr3_nt: TGCAGCGTTGATCAGGACAGGGGCTCCTACAATGAGCAGTTCTTC
j_call: TRBJ2-1
d_call: TRBD1
cdr3_length: 15
v_call: TRBV29-1
clone_size: many

cdr3_aa: CASSPGTGETQYF
cdr3_nt: TGTGCCAGCAGCCCAGGGACAGGGGAGACCCAGTACTTC
j_call: TRBJ2-5
d_call: TRBD1
cdr3_length: 13
v_call: TRBV13
clone_size: many

cdr3_aa: CASSPGLAGAYNEQFF
cdr3_nt: TGTGCCAGCAGCCCGGGACTAGCGGGAGCTTACAATGAGCAGTTCTTC
j_call: TRBJ2-1
d_call: TRBD2
cdr3_length: 16
v_call: TRBV7-9
clone_size: few

cdr3_aa: CSAYPPNSYEQYF
cdr3_nt: TGCAGTGCCTACCCCCCGAACTCCTACGAGCAGTACTTC
j_call: TRBJ2-7
d_call: -
cdr3_length: 13
v_call: TRBV20-1
clone_size: few

cdr3_aa: CASSLVFPSEQYF
cdr3_nt: TGTGCCAGCAGCTTAGTCTTCCCGAGCGAGCAGTACTTC
j_call: TRBJ2-7
d_call: -
cdr3_length: 13
v_call: TRBV7-2
clone_size: -

cdr3_aa: CASGFLWGSGANVLTF
cdr3_nt: TGTGCTAGTGGTTTTTTATGGGGCTCTGGGGCCAACGTCCTGACTTTC
j_call: TRBJ2-6
d_call: -
cdr3_length: 16
v_call: TRBV12-5
clone_size: few

cdr3_aa: CASRTSDIYNEQFF
cdr3_nt: TGCGCCAGCAGGACTAGCGATATCTACAATGAGCAGTTCTTC
j_call: TRBJ2-1
d_call: TRBD2
cdr3_length: 14
v_call: TRBV4-1
clone_size: -

cdr3_aa: CAISGDLGLAGGKTGELFF
cdr3_nt: TGTGCCATCAGTGGGGACCTTGGACTAGCGGGAGGAAAGACCGGGGAGCTGTTTTTT
j_call: TRBJ2-2
d_call: TRBD2
cdr3_length: 19
v_call: TRBV10-3
clone_size: few

cdr3_aa: CSARGHLYPTANEQFF
cdr3_nt: TGCAGTGCTAGAGGGCATTTATATCCGACGGCTAATGAGCAGTTCTTC
j_call: TRBJ2-1
d_call: -
cdr3_length: 16
v_call: TRBV20-1
clone_size: -

cdr3_aa: CSARGVDRGIISEAFF
cdr3_nt: TGCAGTGCTCGGGGGGTGGATCGGGGGATCATTAGCGAAGCTTTCTTT
j_call: TRBJ1-1
d_call: -
cdr3_length: 16
v_call: TRBV20-1
clone_size: once

cdr3_aa: CASQGTSGGGDEQFF
cdr3_nt: TGTGCCAGCCAGGGGACTAGCGGAGGGGGGGATGAGCAGTTCTTC
j_call: TRBJ2-1
d_call: TRBD2
cdr3_length: 15
v_call: TRBV6-1
clone_size: many

cdr3_aa: CASSWVTGVNQPQHF
cdr3_nt: TGCGCCAGCAGCTGGGTGACAGGGGTCAATCAGCCCCAGCATTTT
j_call: TRBJ1-5
d_call: TRBD1
cdr3_length: 15
v_call: TRBV5-1
clone_size: few

cdr3_aa: CSVARQSPSNEQFF
cdr3_nt: TGCAGCGTTGCTCGGCAGTCCCCCTCTAATGAGCAGTTCTTC
j_call: TRBJ2-1
d_call: -
cdr3_length: 14
v_call: TRBV29-1
clone_size: many

cdr3_aa: CASSMRTDWRANVLTF
cdr3_nt: TGCGCCAGCAGCATGCGTACCGACTGGAGGGCCAACGTCCTGACTTTC
j_call: TRBJ2-6
d_call: -
cdr3_length: 16
v_call: TRBV5-1
clone_size: many

cdr3_aa: CASSLRIGAGLAGAEQFF
cdr3_nt: TGTGCCAGCAGCTTAAGAATCGGGGCGGGACTAGCGGGAGCAGAGCAGTTCTTC
j_call: TRBJ2-1
d_call: TRBD2
cdr3_length: 18
v_call: TRBV11-1
clone_size: many

cdr3_aa: CASSPPTGSTDTQYF
cdr3_nt: TGTGCCAGCAGTCCTCCGACAGGTAGCACAGATACGCAGTATTTT
j_call: TRBJ2-3
d_call: -
cdr3_length: 15
v_call: TRBV28
clone_size: -

cdr3_aa: CASNHREREQYF
cdr3_nt: TGTGCCAGCAATCACAGGGAGCGCGAGCAGTACTTC
j_call: TRBJ2-7
d_call: -
cdr3_length: 12
v_call: TRBV2
clone_size: few

cdr3_aa: CSALTGVGTDTQYF
cdr3_nt: TGCAGTGCACTGACGGGAGTAGGCACAGATACGCAGTATTTT
j_call: TRBJ2-3
d_call: -
cdr3_length: 14
v_call: TRBV20-1
clone_size: -

cdr3_aa: CASSQEAGGAYGANVLTF
cdr3_nt: TGCGCCAGCAGCCAAGAGGCAGGGGGTGCTTATGGGGCCAACGTCCTGACTTTC
j_call: TRBJ2-6
d_call: TRBD1
cdr3_length: 18
v_call: TRBV4-1
clone_size: few

cdr3_aa: CASSLRQGPNTEAFF
cdr3_nt: TGCGCCAGCAGCTTGAGACAGGGCCCGAACACTGAAGCTTTCTTT
j_call: TRBJ1-1
d_call: TRBD1
cdr3_length: 15
v_call: TRBV5-1
clone_size: -

cdr3_aa: CASSLLSGGRGANVLTF
cdr3_nt: TGTGCCAGCAGCCTCTTAAGCGGCGGAAGGGGGGCCAACGTCCTGACTTTC
j_call: TRBJ2-6
d_call: -
cdr3_length: 17
v_call: TRBV7-2
clone_size: -

cdr3_aa: CSVEGLAGGFVEQFF
cdr3_nt: TGCAGCGTTGAAGGTCTAGCGGGAGGGTTTGTTGAGCAGTTCTTC
j_call: TRBJ2-1
d_call: TRBD2
cdr3_length: 15
v_call: TRBV29-1
clone_size: many